This T cell receptor (beta chain) was documented in a study of T cells in Graves' hyperthyroidism and ophthalmopathy. Across the whole study: Before any treatment, at initial diagnosis, peripheral blood was collected.

Amplification targeted TCR beta CDR3 regions from RNA transcripts. Initially, a first-round RT-PCR of the TCR CDR3 employed the HTBI primer set. TCRdb fed the multiplex PCR reads into MiXCR, producing one record per CDR3 protein. The table includes hundreds of thousands of distinct CDR3 sequences, about 18% detected once. This clonotype has ten or more counts. Calling Graves' hyperthyroidism stable meant ophthalmopathy did not progress within 18 months. The source of the PBMCs was 8 to 10 ml of fresh peripheral blood. The CDR3 runs 13 residues. The ends were cut back, 6 bases at V and 6 bases at J, with 12 bases in the middle.

V usage is TRBV12-3 or TRBV12-4 and J usage is TRBJ1-5; D may be TRBD1 (6 bases). The clonotype originates from a young woman with Graves' hyperthyroidism. Sequencing used blood. The CDR3 sequence: CASSLTGFQPQHF. The CDR3 coding sequence is TGTGCCAGCAGCCTAACAGGGTTTCAGCCCCAGCATTTT.